This TCR beta chain was documented in a study of blood T cell repertoires in COVID-19. This CDR3 region has 16 residues. Trimming cost V 6 bases and J 7 bases; bases outside gene matches: 14. Germline V gene lookup returns CDR1 KGHSH and CDR2 LQKENI. In assigning cohorts, the study relied on participant-reported clinical history. Donors in Cohort 3 who had recovered were those with two negative PCRs, healthcare professional clearance, or resolution of their symptoms. In the study's own analysis: Reference gene primers were amplified, and this amplification served to estimate nucleated cell counts. Generated by immunoSEQ multiplex PCR, the TCRdb table keeps only in-frame clones and is missing some. From that table come the V and J calls and clone size; the DNA was used to work out D and trimming. The sample gives more than 300,000 clones, just over 85% of which show up once; 8.5% to 12% is in the top ten.

The chain has TRBV18 and TRBJ1-5; 8 bases map to TRBD1. Input material: PBMCs or T cells enriched from blood (not recorded which). The receptor comes from a woman aged 18-29 years who had recovered from COVID-19. The CDR3: CASSGDRQGLNQPQHF. In nucleotides, the CDR3 is TGTGCCAGCTCCGGGGATCGACAGGGGTTGAACCAGCCCCAGCATTTT.